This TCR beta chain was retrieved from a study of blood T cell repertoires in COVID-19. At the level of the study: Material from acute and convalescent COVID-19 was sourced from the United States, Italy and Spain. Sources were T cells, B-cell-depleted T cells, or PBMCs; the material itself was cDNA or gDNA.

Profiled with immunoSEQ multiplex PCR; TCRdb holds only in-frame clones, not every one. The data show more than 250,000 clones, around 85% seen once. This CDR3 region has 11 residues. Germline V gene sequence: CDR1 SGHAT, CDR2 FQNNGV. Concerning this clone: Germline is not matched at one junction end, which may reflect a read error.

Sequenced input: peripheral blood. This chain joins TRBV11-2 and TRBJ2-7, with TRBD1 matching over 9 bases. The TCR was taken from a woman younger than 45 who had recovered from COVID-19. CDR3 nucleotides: TGTGCCAGCAGCGCTGGGACAGGGAGTTCCTTC. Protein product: CASSAGTGSSF.